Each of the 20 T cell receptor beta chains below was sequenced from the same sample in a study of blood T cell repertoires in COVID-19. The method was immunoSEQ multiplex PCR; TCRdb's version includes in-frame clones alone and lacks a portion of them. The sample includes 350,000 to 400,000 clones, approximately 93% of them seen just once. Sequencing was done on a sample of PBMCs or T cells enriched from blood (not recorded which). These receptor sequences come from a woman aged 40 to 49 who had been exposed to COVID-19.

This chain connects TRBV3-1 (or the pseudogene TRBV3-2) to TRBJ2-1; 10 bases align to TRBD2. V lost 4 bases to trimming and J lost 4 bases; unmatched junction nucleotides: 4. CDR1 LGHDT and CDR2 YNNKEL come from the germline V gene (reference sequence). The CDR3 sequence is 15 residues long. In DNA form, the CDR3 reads TGTGCCAGCAGCCCGGAGCGGGGGGGATACAATGAGCAGTTCTTC. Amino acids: CASSPERGGYNEQFF.

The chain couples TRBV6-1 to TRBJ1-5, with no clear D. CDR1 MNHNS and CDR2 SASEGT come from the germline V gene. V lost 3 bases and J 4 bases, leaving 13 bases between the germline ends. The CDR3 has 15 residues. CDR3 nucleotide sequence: TGTGCCAGCAGTGACGCTCGGGAACGTAATCAGCCCCAGCATTTT. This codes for CASSDARERNQPQHF.

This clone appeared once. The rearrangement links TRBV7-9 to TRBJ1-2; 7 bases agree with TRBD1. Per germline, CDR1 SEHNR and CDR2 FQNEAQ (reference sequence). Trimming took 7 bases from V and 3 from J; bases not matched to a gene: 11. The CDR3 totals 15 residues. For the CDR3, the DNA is TGTGCCAGCACGAGACAGGGCATAGACGACTATGGCTACACCTTC. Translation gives CASTRQGIDDYGYTF.

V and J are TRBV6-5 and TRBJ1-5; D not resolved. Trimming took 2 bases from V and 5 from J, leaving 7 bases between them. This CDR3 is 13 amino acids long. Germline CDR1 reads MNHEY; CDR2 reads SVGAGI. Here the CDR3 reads CASSYRRDQPQHF. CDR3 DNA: TGTGCCAGCAGTTACAGAAGAGATCAGCCCCAGCATTTT.

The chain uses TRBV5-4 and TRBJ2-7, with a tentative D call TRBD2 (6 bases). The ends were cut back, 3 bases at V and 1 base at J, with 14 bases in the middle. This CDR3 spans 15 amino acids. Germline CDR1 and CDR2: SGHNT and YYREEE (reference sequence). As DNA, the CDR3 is TGTGCCAGCAGCTCGACACCGGACTATTCCTACGAGCAGTACTTC. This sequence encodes CASSSTPDYSYEQYF.

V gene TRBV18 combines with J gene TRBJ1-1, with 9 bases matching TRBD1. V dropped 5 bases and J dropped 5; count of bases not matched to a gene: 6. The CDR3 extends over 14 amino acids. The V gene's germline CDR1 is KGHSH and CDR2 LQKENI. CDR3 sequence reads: CASSDYRGRTEAFF. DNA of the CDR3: TGTGCCAGCTCAGACTACAGGGGGCGGACTGAAGCTTTCTTT.

As DNA, the CDR3 is TGTGCCAGCAGCTGGACAGTGAACACTGAAGCTTTCTTT. It is translated as CASSWTVNTEAFF. This chain links TRBV5-8 with TRBJ1-1; a possible D gene is TRBD1 (6 bases). Germline-derived CDR1 and CDR2 are SGHTS and YDEGEE. V was cut by 3 bases and J by 0 bases, with 6 bases left in between. CDR3 length: 13 amino acids.

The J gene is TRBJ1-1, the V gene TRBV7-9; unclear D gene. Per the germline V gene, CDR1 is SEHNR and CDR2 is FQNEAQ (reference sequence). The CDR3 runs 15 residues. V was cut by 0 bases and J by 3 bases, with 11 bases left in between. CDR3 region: CASSLARARDTEAFF. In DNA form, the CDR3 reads TGTGCCAGCAGCTTAGCGCGGGCCCGGGACACTGAAGCTTTCTTT.

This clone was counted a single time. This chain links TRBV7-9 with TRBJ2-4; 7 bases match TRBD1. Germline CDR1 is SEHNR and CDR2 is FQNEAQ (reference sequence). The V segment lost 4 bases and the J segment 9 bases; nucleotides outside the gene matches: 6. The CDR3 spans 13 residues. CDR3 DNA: TGTGCCAGCAGCTCAAGACAGGGTAGCATTCAGTACTTC. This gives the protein CASSSRQGSIQYF.

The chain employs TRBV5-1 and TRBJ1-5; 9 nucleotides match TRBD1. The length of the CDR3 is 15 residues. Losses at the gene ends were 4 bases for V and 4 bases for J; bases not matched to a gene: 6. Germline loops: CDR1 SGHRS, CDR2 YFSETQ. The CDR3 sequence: CASSPGTGTNQPQHF. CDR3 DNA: TGCGCCAGCAGCCCCGGGACAGGGACTAATCAGCCCCAGCATTTT.

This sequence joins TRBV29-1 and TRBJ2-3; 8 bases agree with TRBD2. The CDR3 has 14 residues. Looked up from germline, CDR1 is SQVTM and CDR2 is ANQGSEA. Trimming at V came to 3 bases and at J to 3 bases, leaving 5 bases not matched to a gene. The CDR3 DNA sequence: TGCAGCGTTGACTCGGGAGGGGGTACAGATACGCAGTATTTT. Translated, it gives CSVDSGGGTDTQYF.

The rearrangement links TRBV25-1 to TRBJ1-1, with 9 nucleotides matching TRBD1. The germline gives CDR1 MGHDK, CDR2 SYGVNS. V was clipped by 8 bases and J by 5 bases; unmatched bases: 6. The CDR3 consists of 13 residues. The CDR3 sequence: CASGTGGRTEAFF. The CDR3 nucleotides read TGTGCCAGCGGTACAGGGGGCCGGACTGAAGCTTTCTTT. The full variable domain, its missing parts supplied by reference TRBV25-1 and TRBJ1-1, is EADIYQTPRYLVIGTGKKITLECSQTMGHDKMYWYQQDPGMELHLIHYSYGVNSTEKGDLSSESTVSRIRTEHFPLTLESARPSHTSQYLCASGTGGRTEAFFGQGTRLTVV.

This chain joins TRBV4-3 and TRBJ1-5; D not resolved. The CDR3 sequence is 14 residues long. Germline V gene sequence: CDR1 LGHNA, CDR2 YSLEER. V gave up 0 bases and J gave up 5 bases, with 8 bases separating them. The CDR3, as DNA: TGCGCCAGCAGCCAAGATGTCGGGTATCAGCCCCAGCATTTT. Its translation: CASSQDVGYQPQHF.

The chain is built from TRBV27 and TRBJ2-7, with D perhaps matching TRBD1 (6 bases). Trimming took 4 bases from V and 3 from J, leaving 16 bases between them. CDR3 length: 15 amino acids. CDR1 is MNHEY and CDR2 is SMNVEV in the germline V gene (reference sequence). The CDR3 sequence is CASSSFGTQRYEQYF. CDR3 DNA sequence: TGTGCCAGCAGTTCTTTTGGGACACAACGCTACGAGCAGTACTTC.

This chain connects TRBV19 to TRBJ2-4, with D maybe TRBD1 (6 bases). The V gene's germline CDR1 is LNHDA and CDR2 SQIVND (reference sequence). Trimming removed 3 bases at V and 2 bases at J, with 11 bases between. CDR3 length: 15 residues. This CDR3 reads CASSIPGETKNIQYF. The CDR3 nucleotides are TGTGCCAGTAGTATCCCAGGGGAGACCAAAAACATTCAGTACTTC.

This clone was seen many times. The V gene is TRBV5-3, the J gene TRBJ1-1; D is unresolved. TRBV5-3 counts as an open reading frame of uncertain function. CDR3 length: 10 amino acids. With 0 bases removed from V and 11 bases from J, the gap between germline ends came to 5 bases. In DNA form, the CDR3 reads TGTGCCAGAAGCTTGGTTGAGGCTTTCTTT. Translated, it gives CARSLVEAFF.

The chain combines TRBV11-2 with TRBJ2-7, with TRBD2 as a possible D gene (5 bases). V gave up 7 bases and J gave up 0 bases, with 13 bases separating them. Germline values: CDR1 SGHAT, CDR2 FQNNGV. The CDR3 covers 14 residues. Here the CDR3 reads CASKTTAGSYEQYF. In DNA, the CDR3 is TGTGCCAGCAAGACTACCGCAGGCTCCTACGAGCAGTACTTC.

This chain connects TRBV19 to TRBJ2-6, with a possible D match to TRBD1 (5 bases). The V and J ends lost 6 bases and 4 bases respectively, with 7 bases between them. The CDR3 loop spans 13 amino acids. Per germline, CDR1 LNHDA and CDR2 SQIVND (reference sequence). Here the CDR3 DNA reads TGTGCCAGTAGAAACAGGGGGGCCAACGTCCTGACTTTC. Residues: CASRNRGANVLTF.

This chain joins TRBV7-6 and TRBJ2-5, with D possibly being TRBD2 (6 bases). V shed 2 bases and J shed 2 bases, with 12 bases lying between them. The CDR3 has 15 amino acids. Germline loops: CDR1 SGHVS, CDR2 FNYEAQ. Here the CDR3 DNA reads TGTGCCAGCAGCTTAATACCTGGGGGGCAAGAGACCCAGTACTTC. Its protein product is CASSLIPGGQETQYF.

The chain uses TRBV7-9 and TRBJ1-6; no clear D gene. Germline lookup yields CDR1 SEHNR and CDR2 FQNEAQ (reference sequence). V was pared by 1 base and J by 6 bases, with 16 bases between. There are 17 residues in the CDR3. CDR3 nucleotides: TGTGCCAGCAGCTTAGTTCCGGTGAGCTCGGGTAATTCACCCCTCCACTTT. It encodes CASSLVPVSSGNSPLHF.